This T cell receptor (beta chain) was found in a study of blood T cell repertoires in COVID-19 (dated by TCRdb to about 2020). Regarding the research as a whole: The collaborator samples originated in the United States, Italy and Spain and spanned the acute and convalescent phases of COVID-19. The prospective study material was composed of cDNA or gDNA derived from T cells, B-cell-depleted T cells, or PBMCs. The dataset comprised deeply sampled blood TCRbeta repertoires from subjects exposed to, actively infected with, or recovered from COVID-19. A freely available public database, intended as a resource for researchers studying the immune response to SARS-CoV-2, is where the repertoires were released. Samples were obtained from the ongoing ImmuneRACE study (first 160 participants) and from 1,254 subjects provided by 6 global collaborators. Nearly every sample came with metadata listing a de-identified subject ID, COVID-19 status, age in years and sex. Where available, HLA class I and class II types were taken from metadata supplied by the sample provider and were not determined by assay-based typing. Paper-wide results and their limitations: The quantity of clinical and demographic metadata differed by source and by participant and was supplied without curation.

This clone showed up just a few times. No cognate antigen has been identified for it. No base quality values were provided; no much bigger clone lies one nucleotide off. The immunoSEQ Assay, a bias-controlled multiplex PCR, was used to amplify TCRbeta CDR3 regions from genomic DNA. The study's processing was this. The number of nucleated cells in each sample was estimated from the amplification of reference gene primers within the assay. To quantify the absolute abundance of each unique TCRbeta CDR3 rearrangement, sequence reads were collapsed and filtered. For each sample, productive Simpson clonality was calculated as the square root of Simpson's diversity index across productive rearrangements. TCRdb took this table from immuneACCESS and kept in-frame rearrangements with V and J called. Such tables lack part of the clones; where checked against another copy, unresolved V genes explain under half of the gap, and the rest is unexplained. That table gives V, J and clone size, and the DNA gave D and trimming. The sample profile shows roughly 190,000 clones; roughly 89% of them were found once. The ten largest clones represent 3.7% of the sample.

The CDR3 covers 13 residues, taking in both the cysteine and the phenylalanine. The sequence is cut down to CDR3 DNA, 39 bases in frame from base 1. The V end loses 9 bases and the J end loses 6 bases, and a stretch of 14 bases separates them. Per the germline V gene (reference sequence), WNHNN is the CDR1 and SYGVQD is the CDR2. Each collaborating institution followed its own protocols to collect whole blood in K2EDTA tubes. For TCRbeta analysis, collaborator samples were shipped as frozen whole blood, as isolated PBMCs, or as DNA extracted from either sample type. The sample taken for sequencing was peripheral blood. The chain was built from TRBV10-1 and TRBJ2-2; TRBD2 is possibly the D segment (5 matching bases). This clonotype was obtained from a young man with active or convalescent COVID-19. The base sequence is TGCGCCAGTGGAGGATCGGGTCCCGGGGAGCTGTTTTTT. Its translation is CASGGSGPGELFF.